Listed here is a single TCR beta chain. Trimming shortened V by 5 bases and J by 7 bases, and 14 bases separated the two germline ends. This CDR3 contains 13 residues. This sample was included in a study of CD8 T cells in Susac syndrome. Random-hexamer reverse transcription was applied to roughly 0.5 to 1 ug RNA. TCRdb re-derived calls from the immunoSEQ multiplex PCR reads in MiXCR, one entry per CDR3 protein. The table includes approximately 270,000 distinct CDR3 sequences, around 93% detected once. The multiple sclerosis controls were treatment-naive patients with relapsing-remitting disease that was stable or active. The authors negatively isolated CD8+ and CD4+ T cells and FACS-enriched TEMRA cells.

The rearrangement uses TRBV12-3 or TRBV12-4 and TRBJ1-1; D is unclear. This TCR was sampled from a human donor with multiple sclerosis. Source material: CD4+ T cells from PBMCs. CDR3 bases: TGTGCCAGCAGTCCCAGTTCTGGAGGTGAAGCTTTCTTT. Protein: CASSPSSGGEAFF.